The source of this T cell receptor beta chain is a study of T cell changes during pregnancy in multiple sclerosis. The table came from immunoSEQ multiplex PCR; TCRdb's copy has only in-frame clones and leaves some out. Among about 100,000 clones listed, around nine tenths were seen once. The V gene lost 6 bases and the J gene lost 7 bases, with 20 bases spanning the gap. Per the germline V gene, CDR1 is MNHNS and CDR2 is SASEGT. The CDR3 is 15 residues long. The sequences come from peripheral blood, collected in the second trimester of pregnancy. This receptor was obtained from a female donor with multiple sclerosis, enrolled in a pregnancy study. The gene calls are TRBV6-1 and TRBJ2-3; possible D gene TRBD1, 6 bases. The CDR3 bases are TGTGCCAGCAGGCACAAAGGACAGTTATCAAATACGCAGTATTTT. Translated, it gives CASRHKGQLSNTQYF.